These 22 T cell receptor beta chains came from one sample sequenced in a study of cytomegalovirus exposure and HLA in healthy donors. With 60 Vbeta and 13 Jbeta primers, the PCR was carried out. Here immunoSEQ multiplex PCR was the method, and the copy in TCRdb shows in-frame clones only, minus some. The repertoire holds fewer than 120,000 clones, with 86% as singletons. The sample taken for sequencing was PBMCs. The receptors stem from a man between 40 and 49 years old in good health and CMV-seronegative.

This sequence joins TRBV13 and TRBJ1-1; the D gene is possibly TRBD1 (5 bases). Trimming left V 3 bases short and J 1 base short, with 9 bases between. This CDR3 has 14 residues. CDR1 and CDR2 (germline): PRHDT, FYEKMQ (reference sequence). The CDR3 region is CASSFAGRNTEAFF. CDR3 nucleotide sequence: TGTGCCAGCAGCTTCGCAGGGCGGAACACTGAAGCTTTCTTT. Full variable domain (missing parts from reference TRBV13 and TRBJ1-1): AAGVIQSPRHLIKEKRETATLKCYPIPRHDTVYWYQQGPGQDPQFLISFYEKMQSDKGSIPDRFSAQQFSDYHSELNMSSLELGDSALYFCASSFAGRNTEAFFGQGTRLTVV.

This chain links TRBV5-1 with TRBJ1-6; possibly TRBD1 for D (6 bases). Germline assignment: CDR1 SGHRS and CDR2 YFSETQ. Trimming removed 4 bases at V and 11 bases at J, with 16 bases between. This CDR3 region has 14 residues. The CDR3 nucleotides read TGCGCCAGCAGCCTAGAGGGGGGGAGCACACCCCTCCACTTT. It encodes CASSLEGGSTPLHF.

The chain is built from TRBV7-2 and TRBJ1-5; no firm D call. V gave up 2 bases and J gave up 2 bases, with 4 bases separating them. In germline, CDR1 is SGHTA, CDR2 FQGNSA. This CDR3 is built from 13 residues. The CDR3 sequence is CASSLQGNQPQHF. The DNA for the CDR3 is TGTGCCAGCAGCTTACAGGGCAATCAGCCCCAGCATTTT.

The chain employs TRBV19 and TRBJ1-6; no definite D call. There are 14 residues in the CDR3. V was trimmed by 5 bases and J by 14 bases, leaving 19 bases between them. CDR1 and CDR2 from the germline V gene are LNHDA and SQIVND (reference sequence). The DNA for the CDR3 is TGTGCCAGTAGTTCTGTCGTTAAGGCTGGAGCCCTCCACTTT. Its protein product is CASSSVVKAGALHF.

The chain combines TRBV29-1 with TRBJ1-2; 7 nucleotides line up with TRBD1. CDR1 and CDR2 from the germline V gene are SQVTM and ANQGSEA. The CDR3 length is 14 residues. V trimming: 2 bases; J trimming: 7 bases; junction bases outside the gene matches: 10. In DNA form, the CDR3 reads TGCAGCGTTGAAACAGGGGCAGGGATCTCTGGCTACACCTTC. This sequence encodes CSVETGAGISGYTF.

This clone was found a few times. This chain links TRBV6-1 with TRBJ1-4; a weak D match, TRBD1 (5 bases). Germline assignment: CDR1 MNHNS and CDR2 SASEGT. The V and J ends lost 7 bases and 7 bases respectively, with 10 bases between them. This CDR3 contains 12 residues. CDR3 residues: CASKGVREKLFF. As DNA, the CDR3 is TGTGCCAGCAAAGGGGTCCGTGAAAAACTGTTTTTT.

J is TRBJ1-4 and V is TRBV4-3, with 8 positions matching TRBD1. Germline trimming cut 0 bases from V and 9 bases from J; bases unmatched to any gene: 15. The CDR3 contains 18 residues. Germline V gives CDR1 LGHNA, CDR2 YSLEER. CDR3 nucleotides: TGCGCCAGCAGCCAAGAAACGGGACAGGTCGCCCCCCGGCAAAAACTGTTTTTT. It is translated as CASSQETGQVAPRQKLFF.

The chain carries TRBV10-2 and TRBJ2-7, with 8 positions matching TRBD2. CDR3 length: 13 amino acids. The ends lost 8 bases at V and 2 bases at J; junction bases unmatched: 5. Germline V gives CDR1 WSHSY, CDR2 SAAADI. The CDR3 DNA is TGCGCCAGCCGTAGCGGGGCCACCTACGAGCAGTACTTC. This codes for CASRSGATYEQYF.

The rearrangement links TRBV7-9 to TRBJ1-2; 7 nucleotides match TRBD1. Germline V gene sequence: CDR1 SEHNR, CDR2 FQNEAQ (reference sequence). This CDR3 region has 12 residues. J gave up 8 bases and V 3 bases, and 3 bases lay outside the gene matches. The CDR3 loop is CASSLRQGGYTF. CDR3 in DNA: TGTGCCAGCAGCTTGAGACAGGGCGGCTACACCTTC.

The CDR3 here is CASRKGGGGYEQYF. The CDR3 nucleotides are TGTGCCAGCAGGAAAGGGGGGGGTGGGTACGAGCAGTACTTC. The chain couples TRBV7-2 to TRBJ2-7; possibly TRBD2 for D (7 bases). This CDR3 has 14 residues. The V gene lost 6 bases and the J gene lost 4 bases, with 16 bases spanning the gap. Per the germline V gene, CDR1 is SGHTA and CDR2 is FQGNSA.

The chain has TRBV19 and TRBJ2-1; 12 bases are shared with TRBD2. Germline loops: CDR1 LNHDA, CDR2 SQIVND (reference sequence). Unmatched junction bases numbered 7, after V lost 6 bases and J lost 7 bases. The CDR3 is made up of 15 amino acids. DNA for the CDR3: TGTGCCAGTAGAGGACTAGCGGGGAATAGGAATGAGCAGTTCTTC. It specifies CASRGLAGNRNEQFF.

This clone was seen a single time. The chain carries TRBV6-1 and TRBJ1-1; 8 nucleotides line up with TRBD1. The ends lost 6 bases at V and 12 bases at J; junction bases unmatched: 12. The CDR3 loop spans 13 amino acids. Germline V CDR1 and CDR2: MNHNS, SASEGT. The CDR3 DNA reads TGTGCCAGCAGGGGACAGGAACTTAGGTGGCCTTTCTTT. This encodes CASRGQELRWPFF.

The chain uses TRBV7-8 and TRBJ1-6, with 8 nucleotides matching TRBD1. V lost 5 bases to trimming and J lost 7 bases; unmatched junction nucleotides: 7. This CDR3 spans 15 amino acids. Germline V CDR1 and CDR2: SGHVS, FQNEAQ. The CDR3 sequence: CASSPRQGTNSPLHF. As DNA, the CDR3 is TGTGCCAGCAGCCCCCGACAGGGGACGAATTCACCCCTCCACTTT.

Here the CDR3 DNA reads TGTGCCAGCAGTTATCTACCAGGAGGTATGAACACTGAAGCTTTCTTT. This encodes CASSYLPGGMNTEAFF. The chain uses TRBV6-5 and TRBJ1-1; no reliable D call. Trimming shortened V by 3 bases and J by 0 bases, and 14 bases separated the two germline ends. Germline CDR1 is MNHEY and CDR2 is SVGAGI. This CDR3 has 16 residues.

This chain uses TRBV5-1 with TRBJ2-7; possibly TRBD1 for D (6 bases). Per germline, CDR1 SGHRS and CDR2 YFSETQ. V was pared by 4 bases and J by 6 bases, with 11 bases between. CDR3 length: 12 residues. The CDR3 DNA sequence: TGCGCCAGCAGCGGGACACAGACCGAGCAGTACTTC. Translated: CASSGTQTEQYF.

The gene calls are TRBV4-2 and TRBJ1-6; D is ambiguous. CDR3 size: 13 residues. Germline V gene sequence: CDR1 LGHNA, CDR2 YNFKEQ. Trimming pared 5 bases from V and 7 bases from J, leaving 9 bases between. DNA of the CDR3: TGTGCCAGCAGCACCGGAGTAAATTCACCCCTCCACTTT. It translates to CASSTGVNSPLHF.

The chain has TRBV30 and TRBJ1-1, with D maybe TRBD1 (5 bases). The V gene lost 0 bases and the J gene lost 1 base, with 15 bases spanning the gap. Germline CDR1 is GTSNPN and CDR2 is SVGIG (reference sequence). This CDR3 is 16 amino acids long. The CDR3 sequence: CAWSVWWRGENTEAFF. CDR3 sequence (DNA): TGTGCCTGGAGTGTCTGGTGGAGGGGAGAGAACACTGAAGCTTTCTTT.

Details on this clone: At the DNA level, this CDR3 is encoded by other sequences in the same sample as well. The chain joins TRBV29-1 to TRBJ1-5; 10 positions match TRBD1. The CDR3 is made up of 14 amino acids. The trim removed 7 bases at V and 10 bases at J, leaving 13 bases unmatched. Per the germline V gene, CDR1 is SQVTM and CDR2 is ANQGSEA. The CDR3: CSARTGGPIGPQHF. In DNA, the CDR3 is TGCAGCGCTAGGACAGGGGGACCCATAGGACCCCAGCATTTT.

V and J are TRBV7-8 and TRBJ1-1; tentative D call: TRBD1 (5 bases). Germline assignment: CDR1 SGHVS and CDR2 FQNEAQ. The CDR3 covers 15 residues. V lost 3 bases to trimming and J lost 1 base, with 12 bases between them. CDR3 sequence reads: CASSFTTAPNTEAFF. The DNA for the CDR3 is TGTGCCAGCAGCTTTACGACAGCGCCGAACACTGAAGCTTTCTTT. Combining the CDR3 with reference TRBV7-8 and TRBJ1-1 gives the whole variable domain GAGVSQSPRYKVAKRGQDVALRCDPISGHVSLFWYQQALGQGPEFLTYFQNEAQLDKSGLPSDRFFAERPEGSVSTLKIQRTQQEDSAVYLCASSFTTAPNTEAFFGQGTRLTVV.

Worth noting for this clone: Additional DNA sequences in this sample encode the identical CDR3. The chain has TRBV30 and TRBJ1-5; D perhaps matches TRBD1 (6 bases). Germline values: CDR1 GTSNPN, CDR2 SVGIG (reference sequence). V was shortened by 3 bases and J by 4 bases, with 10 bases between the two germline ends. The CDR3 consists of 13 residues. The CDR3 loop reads CAWSGQLNQPQHF. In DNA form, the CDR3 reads TGTGCCTGGAGCGGACAGCTAAATCAGCCCCAGCATTTT. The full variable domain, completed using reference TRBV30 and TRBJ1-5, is SQTIHQWPATLVQPVGSPLSLECTVEGTSNPNLYWYRQAAGRGLQLLFYSVGIGQISSEVPQNLSASRPQDRQFILSSKKLLLSDSGFYLCAWSGQLNQPQHFGDGTRLSIL.

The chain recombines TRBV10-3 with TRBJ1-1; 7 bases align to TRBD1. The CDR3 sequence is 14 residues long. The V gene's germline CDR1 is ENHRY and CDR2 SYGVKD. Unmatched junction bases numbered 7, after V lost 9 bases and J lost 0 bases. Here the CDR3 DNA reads TGTGCCATTTGGGACAGAATCATGAACACTGAAGCTTTCTTT. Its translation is CAIWDRIMNTEAFF.

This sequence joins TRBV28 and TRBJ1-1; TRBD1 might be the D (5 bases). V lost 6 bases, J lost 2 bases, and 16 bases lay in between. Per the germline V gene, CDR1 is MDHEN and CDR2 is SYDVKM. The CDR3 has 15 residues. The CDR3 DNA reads TGTGCCAGCAGATACAGTTGGGGGGTTAACACTGAAGCTTTCTTT. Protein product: CASRYSWGVNTEAFF.